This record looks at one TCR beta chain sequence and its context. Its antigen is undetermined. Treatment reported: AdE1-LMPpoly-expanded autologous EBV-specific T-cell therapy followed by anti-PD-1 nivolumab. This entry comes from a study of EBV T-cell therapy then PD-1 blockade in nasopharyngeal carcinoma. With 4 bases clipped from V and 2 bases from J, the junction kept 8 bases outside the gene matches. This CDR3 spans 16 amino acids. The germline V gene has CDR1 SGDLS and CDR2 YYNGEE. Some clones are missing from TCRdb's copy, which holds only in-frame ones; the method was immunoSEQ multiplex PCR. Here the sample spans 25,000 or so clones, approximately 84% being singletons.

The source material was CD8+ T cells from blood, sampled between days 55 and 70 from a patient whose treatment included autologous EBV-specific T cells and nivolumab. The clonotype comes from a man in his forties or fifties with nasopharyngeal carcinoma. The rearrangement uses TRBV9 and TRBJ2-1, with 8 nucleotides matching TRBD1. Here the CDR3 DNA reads TGTGCCAGCAGCCCATCCCGCAGGGGGCCCTACAATGAGCAGTTCTTC. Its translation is CASSPSRRGPYNEQFF.